The 7 T cell receptor beta chains in this list originate from one sample, sequenced in a study of shared clonotypes between healthy human individuals. TCRdb keeps only in-frame clones here, not all; method: immunoSEQ multiplex PCR. Seen here are nearly 2 million clones, 85% to 95% observed once, and the top ten hold 1.2%. Naive CD8 cells lacked CD45RO and underwent positive selection for CCR7, leaving out terminally differentiated effector memory CD45RA+ cells. Sequenced input: naive CD8+ T cells sorted from blood. The receptors originated from a young man in good health.

As regards this clone: In the same sample, other DNA sequences code for this CDR3. The chain uses TRBV7-9 and TRBJ2-1; D possibly corresponds to TRBD2 (6 bases). Trimming removed 4 bases from V and 4 bases from J, with 8 bases in between. This CDR3 is 13 amino acids long. Germline V gene sequence: CDR1 SEHNR, CDR2 FQNEAQ (reference sequence). The CDR3 DNA is TGTGCCAGCAGCTCAAGCGGGTACAATGAGCAGTTCTTC. It codes for CASSSSGYNEQFF.

The CDR3 spells CASSFIGRQVEQFF. The CDR3 region has the DNA TGTGCCAGCAGTTTCATCGGGAGGCAGGTTGAGCAGTTCTTC. V is TRBV27 and J is TRBJ2-1; TRBD2 agrees at 7 bases. Per germline, CDR1 MNHEY and CDR2 SMNVEV (reference sequence). The V gene end was trimmed by 3 bases and the J gene end by 9 bases; junction bases not matched to a gene: 8. This CDR3 spans 14 amino acids.

Comments on this clone: The same CDR3 can be traced to other DNA sequences in this sample. The chain uses TRBV30 and TRBJ1-2, with D tentatively TRBD1 (6 bases). Trimming cost V 0 bases and J 8 bases, with 10 bases left between them. Germline V gives CDR1 GTSNPN, CDR2 SVGIG (reference sequence). The CDR3 loop spans 12 amino acids. CDR3 loop: CAWSVGGGGYTF. The CDR3 DNA follows: TGTGCCTGGAGTGTCGGCGGGGGCGGCTACACCTTC.

The J gene is TRBJ2-7, the V gene TRBV4-3; D gene uncertain. CDR1 is LGHNA, CDR2 YSLEER, per germline. The CDR3 covers 14 residues. V dropped 0 bases and J dropped 3 bases, with 9 bases sitting between them. The CDR3 here is CASSQDFPFYEQYF. CDR3 nucleotides: TGCGCCAGCAGCCAAGATTTTCCCTTCTACGAGCAGTACTTC.

Only one count was recorded for this clone. The rearrangement links TRBV6-1 to TRBJ2-1; 10 bases are a match to TRBD1. From germline, CDR1 is MNHNS and CDR2 SASEGT. The length of the CDR3 is 13 residues. Losses at the gene ends were 11 bases for V and 4 bases for J; bases not matched to a gene: 5. CDR3 DNA sequence: TGTGCCGGGGGGACAGGGGTATACAATGAGCAGTTCTTC. Amino acid sequence: CAGGTGVYNEQFF.

V and J are TRBV9 and TRBJ2-1; a weak D match, TRBD2 (6 bases). This CDR3 comprises 18 residues. Germline-derived CDR1 and CDR2 are SGDLS and YYNGEE. Between the trimmed V and J ends, which lost 0 bases and 0 bases, there was a span of 16 bases. In DNA form, the CDR3 reads TGTGCCAGCAGCGTAGTGGGTAGCGGACTTATCTCCTACAATGAGCAGTTCTTC. It encodes CASSVVGSGLISYNEQFF.

The chain recombines TRBV27 with TRBJ2-7; no reliable D call. The V and J ends lost 8 bases and 5 bases respectively, with 16 bases between them. This CDR3 has 13 residues. Germline assignment: CDR1 MNHEY and CDR2 SMNVEV (reference sequence). The CDR3 DNA sequence: TGTGCCAGCTGCTTATTGGCCGGCGACGAGCAGTACTTC. It translates to CASCLLAGDEQYF.